This T cell receptor beta chain emerged from a study of CD4+ T cells in melanoma. The study's findings and limits: Neoantigen-specific CD4+ T cells in melanoma reportedly had diverse differentiation states.

In its sample, this clone was seen once. Its antigen is still unknown. The CDR3 sequence is 13 residues long. V was shortened by 5 bases and J by 2 bases, with 9 bases between the two germline ends. Germline CDR1 reads SGHVS; CDR2 reads FNYEAQ. The repertoire was sequenced with immunoSEQ multiplex PCR; TCRdb's copy has only in-frame clones and lacks some. This table has thousands of clones, about two thirds appearing once. Material for sequencing was cells from a culture (not recorded whether cultured in vitro). The J gene is TRBJ2-5, the V gene TRBV7-6; the D gene is possibly TRBD1 (6 bases). The TCR comes from a human donor with melanoma. This CDR3 is CASSRGRQETQYF. The CDR3 nucleotides read TGTGCCAGCAGCAGGGGGAGACAAGAGACCCAGTACTTC.